A single sample gave rise to the 27 T cell receptor beta chains below, sequenced in a study of CD8 T cells in Susac syndrome. An amount of RNA that ranged from 0.5 to 1 ug was reverse transcribed with random hexamers. TCRdb re-called the immunoSEQ multiplex PCR reads through MiXCR, storing one row per CDR3 protein. The data show about 160,000 distinct CDR3 sequences, around 92% seen once. The specimen was CD4+ T cells from PBMCs. The source of these receptors is a human donor in good health.

V usage is TRBV5-1 and J usage is TRBJ2-7; D uncertain. Trimming cost V 4 bases and J 2 bases, with 19 bases left between them. CDR3 length: 16 residues. Germline CDR1 and CDR2: SGHRS and YFSETQ. Here the CDR3 DNA reads TGCGCCAGCAGCGTGGTGCCAGGATCCACCGCCTACGAGCAGTACTTC. Amino acid sequence: CASSVVPGSTAYEQYF. The complete variable domain, with remaining parts taken from reference TRBV5-1 and TRBJ2-7, reads KAGVTQTPRYLIKTRGQQVTLSCSPISGHRSVSWYQQTPGQGLQFLFEYFSETQRNKGNFPGRFSGRQFSNSRSEMNVSTLELGDSALYLCASSVVPGSTAYEQYFGPGTRLTVT.

This clonotype is a singleton in its sample. The rearrangement uses TRBV27 and TRBJ2-1, with 10 bases matching TRBD1. Germline CDR1 reads MNHEY; CDR2 reads SMNVEV (reference sequence). The CDR3 is made up of 16 amino acids. With V trimmed by 5 bases and J by 7 bases, 11 bases remained unmatched. The CDR3 DNA is TGTGCCAGCAGTGCTTGGACAGGGGGATTCGGGAATGAGCAGTTCTTC. Its translation: CASSAWTGGFGNEQFF.

This rearrangement joins TRBV7-2 to TRBJ2-2, with 11 nucleotides matching TRBD2. V shed 5 bases, J shed 1 base, and the junction held 6 bases outside the gene matches. This CDR3 is built from 17 residues. Germline assignment: CDR1 SGHTA and CDR2 FQGNSA. The CDR3 protein is CASSSTSGSRNTGELFF. CDR3 coding DNA: TGTGCCAGCAGCAGTACTAGCGGGAGTAGGAACACCGGGGAGCTGTTTTTT.

The chain is built from TRBV3-1 and TRBJ2-2; no clear D. V was clipped by 3 bases and J by 6 bases, with 5 bases between them. CDR1 and CDR2 from the germline V gene are LGHDT and YNNKEL (reference sequence). The CDR3 loop spans 12 amino acids. The CDR3 coding sequence is TGTGCCAGCAGCCAGGGCCCCGGGGAGCTGTTTTTT. This translates into CASSQGPGELFF.

The V call is TRBV14, the J call TRBJ2-7, with D unclear. V lost 0 bases to trimming and J lost 2 bases, with 20 bases between them. The CDR3 has 18 residues. Germline loops: CDR1 SGHDN, CDR2 FVKESK. The CDR3 sequence: CASSQDPRSLTPTYEQYF. CDR3 in DNA: TGTGCCAGCAGCCAAGATCCTCGGTCACTTACACCCACCTACGAGCAGTACTTC.

The rearrangement uses TRBV5-1 and TRBJ2-7; 8 positions match TRBD2. V lost 4 bases to trimming and J lost 3 bases; unmatched junction nucleotides: 9. Looked up from germline, CDR1 is SGHRS and CDR2 is YFSETQ. This CDR3 has 15 residues. CDR3 nucleotide sequence: TGCGCCAGCAGCGCAGTTGGCGGGAGGAGCTACGAGCAGTACTTC. Protein product: CASSAVGGRSYEQYF.

This sequence joins TRBV10-3 and TRBJ2-6; D unclear. The length of the CDR3 is 13 residues. Trimming stripped 7 bases from V and 3 bases from J, with 7 bases between. CDR1 and CDR2 (germline): ENHRY, SYGVKD. CDR3: CAIKGDGANVLTF. CDR3 DNA sequence: TGTGCCATCAAGGGCGATGGGGCCAACGTCCTGACTTTC.

The V call is TRBV28, the J call TRBJ2-7, with D possibly TRBD2 on 7 matching bases. Between the trimmed V and J ends, which lost 6 bases and 6 bases, there was a span of 12 bases. The CDR3 runs 12 residues. Germline assignment: CDR1 MDHEN and CDR2 SYDVKM. CDR3 nucleotides: TGTGCCAGCAGCCCCGGGGGGCTCGAGCAGTACTTC. This encodes CASSPGGLEQYF.

The gene calls are TRBV12-3 or TRBV12-4 and TRBJ1-2, with D hard to call. V gave up 7 bases and J gave up 4 bases, with 10 bases separating them. This CDR3 spans 12 amino acids. CDR3 protein: CASTGSAYGYTF. In DNA form, the CDR3 reads TGTGCCAGCACAGGCAGTGCCTATGGCTACACCTTC.

The sample holds one count of this clonotype. This rearrangement joins TRBV27 to TRBJ2-7, with TRBD1 identical over 7 bases. The germline V gene has CDR1 MNHEY and CDR2 SMNVEV (reference sequence). J gave up 0 bases and V 4 bases, and 9 bases lay outside the gene matches. The CDR3 is made up of 16 amino acids. The CDR3 here is CASSSFRQGSSYEQYF. The CDR3 nucleotides are TGTGCCAGCAGTTCCTTCCGACAGGGTTCCTCCTACGAGCAGTACTTC.

This chain connects TRBV18 to TRBJ2-3, with TRBD2 matching over 15 bases. The CDR3 length is 14 residues. Germline V gene sequence: CDR1 KGHSH, CDR2 LQKENI. Germline trimming cut 3 bases from V and 14 bases from J; bases unmatched to any gene: 6. Here the CDR3 DNA reads TGTGCCAGCTCACCCGGACTAGCGGGAGGGCCCCGGTATTTT. Protein: CASSPGLAGGPRYF. The full variable domain, with the rest looked up from reference TRBV18 and TRBJ2-3, is NAGVMQNPRHLVRRRGQEARLRCSPMKGHSHVYWYRQLPEEGLKFMVYLQKENIIDESGMPKERFSAEFPKEGPSILRIQQVVRGDSAAYFCASSPGLAGGPRYFGPGTRLTVL.

The V call is TRBV15, the J call TRBJ1-3; D remains unclear. Germline V gives CDR1 LNHNV, CDR2 YYDKDF (reference sequence). V gave up 3 bases and J gave up 0 bases, with 3 bases separating them. This CDR3 contains 13 residues. CDR3 amino acids: CATSSDSGNTIYF. The CDR3 DNA is TGTGCCACCAGCAGTGACTCTGGAAACACCATATATTTT.

The DNA of the CDR3 is TGTGCCAGCAGCCCCAGCTCGGGGGACCACAATGAGCAGTTCTTC. Amino acids: CASSPSSGDHNEQFF. The chain joins TRBV3-1 to TRBJ2-1, with D perhaps matching TRBD2 (6 bases). The V end was cut by 4 bases, the J end by 5 bases, with 15 bases between. Per the germline V gene, CDR1 is LGHDT and CDR2 is YNNKEL (reference sequence). The CDR3 is made up of 15 amino acids.

The chain is built from TRBV9 and TRBJ2-3, with D unresolved. The length of the CDR3 is 14 residues. The germline gives CDR1 SGDLS, CDR2 YYNGEE. V was shortened by 0 bases and J by 2 bases, with 7 bases between the two germline ends. For the CDR3, the DNA is TGTGCCAGCAGCGTAGGGTCCGTCACAGATACGCAGTATTTT. Amino acids: CASSVGSVTDTQYF.

The chain uses TRBV7-8 and TRBJ1-2; D remains unclear. Trimming removed 5 bases from V and 8 bases from J, with 15 bases in between. This CDR3 is 13 amino acids long. In germline, CDR1 is SGHVS, CDR2 FQNEAQ. The CDR3 loop is CASSLSPLGGYTF. The CDR3 bases are TGTGCCAGCAGCCTATCCCCTCTAGGCGGCTACACCTTC.

V is TRBV6-1 and J is TRBJ2-7, with 8 bases that match TRBD2. The V gene's germline CDR1 is MNHNS and CDR2 SASEGT. Losses at the gene ends were 5 bases for V and 4 bases for J; bases not matched to a gene: 7. The CDR3 is made up of 14 amino acids. The CDR3 sequence: CASSTGGRQYEQYF. CDR3 DNA sequence: TGTGCCAGCAGTACGGGGGGGCGCCAATACGAGCAGTACTTC.

The CDR3 here is CASSLAGTGVGYTF. CDR3 nucleotides: TGCGCCAGCAGCTTGGCCGGGACAGGGGTTGGCTACACCTTC. The chain couples TRBV5-1 to TRBJ1-2, with 10 bases that match TRBD1. Germline-derived CDR1 and CDR2 are SGHRS and YFSETQ. This CDR3 contains 14 residues. J gave up 7 bases and V 0 bases, and 3 bases lay outside the gene matches.

The chain combines TRBV20-1 with TRBJ2-5; D may be TRBD1 (6 bases). The CDR3 is 12 residues long. Between the trimmed V and J ends, which lost 6 bases and 1 base, there was a span of 9 bases. CDR1 is DFQATT and CDR2 is SNEGSKA in the germline V gene (reference sequence). This CDR3 is CSAGTSQETQYF. CDR3 nucleotides: TGCAGTGCAGGGACATCCCAAGAGACCCAGTACTTC.

V is TRBV5-6 and J is TRBJ1-5; 7 bases match TRBD1. Unmatched junction bases numbered 11, after V lost 4 bases and J lost 4 bases. CDR3 size: 16 residues. Germline V gene lookup returns CDR1 SGHDT and CDR2 YYEEEE. DNA for the CDR3: TGTGCCAGCAGCCCAAGACAGGGTTTGGGTAATCAGCCCCAGCATTTT. It yields the protein CASSPRQGLGNQPQHF. Together with reference TRBV5-6 and TRBJ1-5, the CDR3 gives the full variable domain: DAGVTQSPTHLIKTRGQQVTLRCSPKSGHDTVSWYQQALGQGPQFIFQYYEEEERQRGNFPDRFSGHQFPNYSSELNVNALLLGDSALYLCASSPRQGLGNQPQHFGDGTRLSIL.

CDR3: CASRRAAEAFF. DNA of the CDR3: TGTGCCAGTAGGAGGGCAGCTGAAGCTTTCTTT. This chain joins TRBV19 and TRBJ1-1; no reliable D call. Germline V gene lookup returns CDR1 LNHDA and CDR2 SQIVND (reference sequence). This CDR3 comprises 11 residues. The germline V and J ends were trimmed by 6 bases and 6 bases, with 8 bases remaining between them.

The V gene is TRBV2, the J gene TRBJ2-7, with 10 bases fitting TRBD1. Germline CDR1 SNHLY, CDR2 FYNNEI. V was clipped by 6 bases and J by 3 bases; unmatched bases: 5. This CDR3 has 14 amino acids. The DNA of the CDR3 is TGTGCCAGCAGCTGGGACAGGGGACACTACGAGCAGTACTTC. Translating it yields CASSWDRGHYEQYF.

The chain uses TRBV7-3 and TRBJ2-7, with D maybe TRBD2 (7 bases). The ends were cut back, 4 bases at V and 8 bases at J, with 15 bases in the middle. This CDR3 comprises 13 residues. In germline, CDR1 is SGHTA, CDR2 FQGTGA. For the CDR3, the DNA is TGTGCCAGCAGCTCCCACCAGCGGGACAAGCAGTACTTC. This codes for CASSSHQRDKQYF.

The chain carries TRBV5-1 and TRBJ1-2, with D hard to call. CDR1 is SGHRS and CDR2 is YFSETQ in the germline V gene. V lost 0 bases and J lost 5, with 8 bases in between. The CDR3 contains 13 residues. The CDR3 nucleotides read TGCGCCAGCAGCTTGGGGGGAGCTTATGGCTACACCTTC. This codes for CASSLGGAYGYTF.

This clonotype occurred a few times. The genes are TRBV5-1 and TRBJ1-2; weak D call: TRBD1 (5 bases). The CDR3 contains 15 residues. The V gene's germline CDR1 is SGHRS and CDR2 YFSETQ. With 0 bases removed from V and 4 bases from J, the gap between germline ends came to 13 bases. The CDR3 reads CASSLVGQGGYGYTF. CDR3 bases: TGCGCCAGCAGCTTGGTTGGGCAGGGCGGCTATGGCTACACCTTC.

This clonotype was found a few times. V is TRBV5-1 and J is TRBJ2-7; D unresolved. CDR1 and CDR2 from the germline V gene are SGHRS and YFSETQ. V shed 3 bases and J shed 0 bases, with 7 bases lying between them. CDR3 size: 13 residues. The CDR3 nucleotides are TGCGCCAGCAGCTCCGCCAGCTCCTACGAGCAGTACTTC. Translation: CASSSASSYEQYF.

V is TRBV7-2 and J is TRBJ2-7; TRBD1 matches 7 bases. The length of the CDR3 is 16 residues. Germline-derived CDR1 and CDR2 are SGHTA and FQGNSA. V dropped 5 bases and J dropped 0; count of bases not matched to a gene: 10. The CDR3 sequence is CASSPSRYRGSYEQYF. In DNA, the CDR3 is TGTGCCAGCAGCCCTAGTAGGTACAGGGGCTCCTACGAGCAGTACTTC.

V usage is TRBV5-4 and J usage is TRBJ2-3, with 9 bases aligning to TRBD1. The V gene's germline CDR1 is SGHNT and CDR2 YYREEE (reference sequence). The V and J ends lost 4 bases and 7 bases, in that order; junction bases with no gene match: 7. The CDR3 is 14 residues long. Here the CDR3 reads CASSQGQGIYTQYF. CDR3 nucleotide sequence: TGTGCCAGCAGCCAGGGACAGGGAATCTATACGCAGTATTTT.